The 23 T cell receptor beta chains presented below share a single source sample, sequenced in a study of cytomegalovirus exposure and HLA in healthy donors. The PCR was carried out with 60 Vbeta primers and 13 Jbeta primers. TCRdb keeps only in-frame clones here, not all; method: immunoSEQ multiplex PCR. The sample has around 86,000 clones, about three quarters seen once. What was sequenced was PBMCs. The receptors come from a female donor in good health and CMV-seronegative.

The chain is built from TRBV30 and TRBJ1-5, with D hard to call. This CDR3 comprises 13 residues. Germline V lookup: CDR1 GTSNPN, CDR2 SVGIG (reference sequence). Trimming took off 0 bases at V and 3 bases at J, with 6 bases between the two ends. Here the CDR3 reads CAWSVQTNQPQHF. Here the CDR3 DNA reads TGTGCCTGGAGTGTACAGACCAATCAGCCCCAGCATTTT.

The genes are TRBV10-3 and TRBJ2-7; no reliable D call. The CDR3 spans 13 residues. V lost 5 bases, J lost 0 bases, and 8 bases lay in between. In germline, CDR1 is ENHRY, CDR2 SYGVKD. CDR3 residues: CAISNTPSYEQYF. The CDR3 DNA follows: TGTGCCATCAGTAATACTCCCTCCTACGAGCAGTACTTC.

This CDR3 reads CASSEYGSGTSSNQPQHF. DNA for the CDR3: TGTGCCAGCAGTGAATACGGGTCGGGGACAAGTAGCAATCAGCCCCAGCATTTT. The gene calls are TRBV6-1 and TRBJ1-5; D perhaps matches TRBD1 (6 bases). The V and J ends lost 2 bases and 0 bases respectively, with 17 bases between them. There are 18 residues in the CDR3. CDR1 is MNHNS, CDR2 SASEGT, per germline.

Only one count was recorded for this clone. This chain connects TRBV5-6 to TRBJ2-5; TRBD1 is a possible D gene (6 bases). This CDR3 contains 16 residues. Trimming pared 2 bases from V and 2 bases from J, leaving 16 bases between. Germline CDR1 is SGHDT and CDR2 is YYEEEE. The CDR3 nucleotides read TGTGCCAGCAGCTTACCTCGGGACATTGGGCAAGAGACCCAGTACTTC. Amino acids: CASSLPRDIGQETQYF.

This clone was counted a few times. The gene calls are TRBV2 and TRBJ1-1, with a tentative D call TRBD1 (5 bases). Between the trimmed V and J ends, which lost 7 bases and 5 bases, there was a span of 17 bases. The CDR3 is 14 amino acids. The V gene's germline CDR1 is SNHLY and CDR2 FYNNEI. The CDR3 nucleotides read TGTGCCAGCACCGATCGGCAGGGAGGTACTGAAGCTTTCTTT. Amino acids: CASTDRQGGTEAFF.

This clone was seen once. This chain joins TRBV7-2 and TRBJ2-3; 8 nucleotides align to TRBD2. V was pared by 0 bases and J by 5 bases, with 4 bases of the junction left unmatched. CDR1 and CDR2 (germline): SGHTA, FQGNSA. This CDR3 is built from 15 residues. In nucleotides, the CDR3 is TGTGCCAGCAGCTTAGCGTCCAGCGGGAGAGATACGCAGTATTTT. Protein product: CASSLASSGRDTQYF.

The V call is TRBV5-1, the J call TRBJ2-4; the match to TRBD1 covers 8 bases. The germline CDR1 and CDR2 sequences are SGHRS and YFSETQ. There are 13 residues in the CDR3. J gave up 7 bases and V 3 bases, and 3 bases lay outside the gene matches. CDR3 sequence reads: CASSYGQGNIQYF. In DNA, the CDR3 is TGCGCCAGCAGCTACGGACAGGGCAACATTCAGTACTTC.

CDR3: CASSLASGGASDTQYF. The CDR3 DNA reads as TGTGCCAGCAGCTTAGCTAGCGGGGGGGCCAGCGATACGCAGTATTTT. The chain combines TRBV7-9 with TRBJ2-3; 11 positions match TRBD2. CDR1 is SEHNR, CDR2 FQNEAQ, per germline (reference sequence). Trimming at V came to 0 bases and at J to 6 bases, leaving 5 bases not matched to a gene. The CDR3 sequence is 16 residues long.

This rearrangement joins TRBV5-4 to TRBJ1-1, with D possibly being TRBD1 (6 bases). This CDR3 has 15 residues. In germline, CDR1 is SGHNT, CDR2 YYREEE (reference sequence). The V end was cut by 0 bases, the J end by 5 bases, with 14 bases between. CDR3 nucleotides: TGTGCCAGCAGCTTGGTAACCCAGGGGCGGACTGAAGCTTTCTTT. Translated: CASSLVTQGRTEAFF. Full variable domain (remainder filled in from reference TRBV5-4 and TRBJ1-1): ETGVTQSPTHLIKTRGQQVTLRCSSQSGHNTVSWYQQALGQGPQFIFQYYREEENGRGNFPPRFSGLQFPNYSSELNVNALELDDSALYLCASSLVTQGRTEAFFGQGTRLTVV.

The V call is TRBV6-5, the J call TRBJ2-7, with a tentative D call TRBD1 (6 bases). CDR1 is MNHEY and CDR2 is SVGAGI in the germline V gene. This CDR3 spans 14 amino acids. The V and J ends lost 7 bases and 0 bases respectively, with 13 bases between them. CDR3: CASIGTLPSYEQYF. The CDR3 bases are TGTGCCAGCATCGGGACACTCCCCTCCTACGAGCAGTACTTC.

V gene TRBV6-5 combines with J gene TRBJ1-2; a weak D match, TRBD1 (6 bases). CDR1 MNHEY and CDR2 SVGAGI come from the germline V gene. CDR3 length equals 11 residues. V lost 6 bases, J lost 6 bases, and 8 bases lay in between. CDR3 loop: CASRQGDGYTF. In nucleotides, the CDR3 is TGTGCCAGCAGACAGGGAGATGGCTACACCTTC.

V usage is TRBV5-1 and J usage is TRBJ2-1; a possible D gene is TRBD1 (5 bases). Looked up from germline, CDR1 is SGHRS and CDR2 is YFSETQ. This CDR3 region has 13 residues. Trimming pared 2 bases from V and 5 bases from J, leaving 8 bases between. CDR3 sequence: CASSFQGDNEQFF. Written as DNA, the CDR3 is TGCGCCAGCAGCTTTCAAGGGGACAATGAGCAGTTCTTC.

CDR3 residues: CASSFGDRGTQYF. In DNA form, the CDR3 reads TGTGCCAGCAGTTTTGGAGATCGAGGGACGCAGTATTTT. V gene TRBV28 combines with J gene TRBJ2-3; D possibly corresponds to TRBD2 (5 bases). Germline CDR1 reads MDHEN; CDR2 reads SYDVKM. Trimming shortened V by 3 bases and J by 9 bases, and 13 bases separated the two germline ends. The CDR3 is 13 amino acids.

The rearrangement uses TRBV11-2 and TRBJ2-7; D ambiguous. Germline loops: CDR1 SGHAT, CDR2 FQNNGV. V was shortened by 4 bases and J by 1 base, with 5 bases between the two germline ends. The CDR3 covers 12 residues. The CDR3 nucleotides are TGTGCCAGCAGCTCCCGTTCCTACGAGCAGTACTTC. Its protein is CASSSRSYEQYF.

The rearrangement links TRBV4-1 to TRBJ2-7; 11 bases align to TRBD2. CDR1 MGHRA and CDR2 YSYEKL come from the germline V gene. Trimming at V came to 0 bases and at J to 4 bases, leaving 5 bases not matched to a gene. This CDR3 has 16 residues. The CDR3 sequence: CASSQDSGLAGYEQYF. The DNA of the CDR3 is TGCGCCAGCAGCCAAGATTCAGGACTAGCGGGTTACGAGCAGTACTTC.

The chain couples TRBV11-2 to TRBJ1-2, with 7 bases identical to TRBD1. Germline lookup yields CDR1 SGHAT and CDR2 FQNNGV. The junction had 7 bases not matched to a gene; V was cut back by 5 bases and J by 7 bases. The CDR3 totals 13 residues. The CDR3 region is CASSPDRVRGYTF. CDR3 DNA sequence: TGTGCCAGCAGCCCAGACAGGGTTCGTGGCTACACCTTC.

This chain connects TRBV27 to TRBJ1-5; D call uncertain. This CDR3 region has 15 residues. V was shortened by 8 bases and J by 4 bases, with 18 bases between the two germline ends. Germline-derived CDR1 and CDR2 are MNHEY and SMNVEV (reference sequence). The DNA of the CDR3 is TGTGCCAGCTCTCTGGGAGGAAGACGAAATCAGCCCCAGCATTTT. Its protein product is CASSLGGRRNQPQHF.

This sequence joins TRBV7-8 and TRBJ2-1, with 14 bases identical to TRBD2. Trimming removed 5 bases from V and 16 bases from J; junction bases left unmatched: 10. CDR3 length equals 14 residues. Germline V gene data show CDR1 as SGHVS and CDR2 as FQNEAQ. This CDR3 reads CASSRPGTSGSSFF. The CDR3 nucleotides read TGTGCCAGCAGCCGTCCCGGGACTAGCGGGAGTAGCTTCTTC.

The rearrangement uses TRBV15 and TRBJ2-5; weak D call: TRBD1 (6 bases). Trimming cost V 3 bases and J 1 base, with 6 bases left between them. CDR3 length: 13 amino acids. Per germline, CDR1 LNHNV and CDR2 YYDKDF (reference sequence). The CDR3 region is CATSRDSQETQYF. In DNA form, the CDR3 reads TGTGCCACCAGCAGGGACAGCCAAGAGACCCAGTACTTC.

This chain connects TRBV7-8 to TRBJ2-1; 9 bases agree with TRBD2. Per the germline V gene, CDR1 is SGHVS and CDR2 is FQNEAQ. V was clipped by 2 bases and J by 5 bases; unmatched bases: 7. This CDR3 has 16 residues. CDR3 loop: CASSLLVLAGNNEQFF. The CDR3 region has the DNA TGTGCCAGCAGCTTACTTGTCCTAGCGGGGAACAATGAGCAGTTCTTC.

The V and J genes are TRBV7-2 and TRBJ2-1; D possibly corresponds to TRBD2 (5 bases). Between the trimmed V and J ends, which lost 5 bases and 1 base, there was a span of 9 bases. The CDR3 runs to 14 residues. Germline V lookup: CDR1 SGHTA, CDR2 FQGNSA. The CDR3 here is CASSHGVSYNEQFF. The CDR3 region has the DNA TGTGCCAGCAGCCACGGGGTTTCCTACAATGAGCAGTTCTTC.

Here the CDR3 reads CASSLSGVYNEQFF. CDR3 sequence (DNA): TGTGCCAGCAGTTTATCGGGAGTATACAATGAGCAGTTCTTC. The chain has TRBV27 and TRBJ2-1; possibly TRBD2 for D (5 bases). The germline V and J ends were trimmed by 0 bases and 4 bases, with 7 bases remaining between them. This CDR3 comprises 14 residues. Looked up from germline, CDR1 is MNHEY and CDR2 is SMNVEV (reference sequence).

This clone was recorded a few times. This chain connects TRBV27 to TRBJ2-5, with TRBD2 identical over 10 bases. CDR3 length: 18 residues. CDR1 MNHEY and CDR2 SMNVEV come from the germline V gene (reference sequence). V was pared by 5 bases and J by 5 bases, with 17 bases of the junction left unmatched. Here the CDR3 reads CASSPLGLAARLRETQYF. CDR3 DNA sequence: TGTGCCAGCAGTCCCCTTGGACTAGCGGCACGACTACGGGAGACCCAGTACTTC.